This T cell receptor beta chain was retrieved from a study of identical twins. cDNA carried unique molecular identifiers, and a universal primer site was added by template switching. MiXCR, run by TCRdb on the 5' RACE reads, gives a single entry per CDR3 protein. In the table there are 450,000 or so distinct CDR3 sequences, 20% to 25% of which are singletons. General study points: Surplus twin overlap in beta out-of-frame sequences was less pronounced.

There are many counts of this clonotype. Its target is unknown. These same data were also listed under a study on T cells expressing NK-cell markers.

The receptor was isolated from a young woman in good health. Sequenced: CD4+ T cells sorted from blood.

The CDR3 loop reads CAIRQGFNQPQHF. The CDR3 DNA reads as TGTGCCATCAGGCAGGGGTTCAATCAGCCCCAGCATTTT. The chain has TRBV10-3 and TRBJ1-5; D is perhaps TRBD1 (6 bases). Trimming shortened V by 6 bases and J by 3 bases, and 9 bases separated the two germline ends. Looked up from germline, CDR1 is ENHRY and CDR2 is SYGVKD. This CDR3 contains 13 residues.